This T cell receptor (beta chain) derives from a study of control samples from healthy donors and cancer patients. The CDR3 extends over 13 amino acids. V was pared by 3 bases and J by 5 bases, with 8 bases between. Germline CDR1 and CDR2: WNHNN and SYGVQD (reference sequence). Repertoires were generated with immunoSEQ multiplex PCR, while TCRdb's copy carries only in-frame clones and drops some. The table records 73,000 or so clones, about 90% of them present only once. The sequencing input was blood. The chain has TRBV10-1 and TRBJ1-5; weak D call: TRBD1 (6 bases). The clonotype originates from a woman in her fifties or sixties in good health. The CDR3 region is CASSDRGDQPQHF. For the CDR3, the DNA is TGCGCCAGCAGTGACAGGGGAGATCAGCCCCAGCATTTT.